Presented here are 12 T cell receptor beta chains from one specimen sequenced in a study of CD8 T cells in Susac syndrome. RNA amounts of roughly 0.45 to 1 ug underwent reverse transcription with random hexamers. TCRdb reprocessed the immunoSEQ multiplex PCR reads with MiXCR, giving one entry per CDR3 protein. This sample yields approximately 100,000 distinct CDR3 sequences, of which approximately 93% are seen a single time; approximately 0.41% belongs to the top ten. The sequenced sample consisted of CD8+ T cells from PBMCs. Receptors originate from a human donor with Susac syndrome.

The V and J genes are TRBV6-4 and TRBJ1-2, with a possible D match to TRBD1 (5 bases). The ends were cut back, 6 bases at V and 6 bases at J, with 14 bases in the middle. This CDR3 contains 13 residues. Per germline, CDR1 MRHNA and CDR2 SNTAGT. This chain's CDR3 is CASSPTVPNGYTF. The CDR3 DNA follows: TGTGCCAGCAGCCCGACAGTTCCTAATGGCTACACCTTC.

This chain links TRBV20-1 with TRBJ2-2; D is possibly TRBD1 (6 bases). V lost 1 base and J 5 bases, leaving 14 bases between the germline ends. This CDR3 spans 15 amino acids. The germline CDR1 and CDR2 sequences are DFQATT and SNEGSKA (reference sequence). In DNA form, the CDR3 reads TGCAGTGCTAGAGTGCGAAAACAGGGAACCGGGGAGCTGTTTTTT. This sequence encodes CSARVRKQGTGELFF.

This clonotype was counted a few times. The chain's CDR3 is CSVFRVKDGYTF. CDR3 coding DNA: TGCAGTGTTTTCAGGGTAAAAGATGGCTACACCTTC. V is TRBV20-1 and J is TRBJ1-2; D may be TRBD1 (5 bases). Germline V gene data show CDR1 as DFQATT and CDR2 as SNEGSKA (reference sequence). V lost 7 bases and J 6 bases, leaving 15 bases between the germline ends. The CDR3 totals 12 residues.

The V gene is TRBV25-1, the J gene TRBJ1-5; D gene ambiguous. Trimming took 7 bases from V and 6 from J, leaving 10 bases between them. Germline CDR1 reads MGHDK; CDR2 reads SYGVNS. The CDR3 has 12 residues. This chain's CDR3 is CASTSGSQPQHF. In nucleotides, the CDR3 is TGTGCCAGCACGAGTGGAAGTCAGCCCCAGCATTTT.

This clonotype was counted a single time. V is TRBV27 and J is TRBJ1-2; D gene uncertain. This CDR3 is built from 13 residues. Germline CDR1 and CDR2: MNHEY and SMNVEV (reference sequence). The V end lost 4 bases, the J end lost 3 bases, and 9 bases lay between the germline ends. CDR3 loop: CASSSTVDYGYTF. CDR3 DNA: TGTGCCAGCAGTTCAACAGTAGACTATGGCTACACCTTC.

V is TRBV20-1 and J is TRBJ1-2; D unclear. V was trimmed by 4 bases and J by 8 bases, leaving 17 bases between them. The germline V gene encodes CDR1 DFQATT and CDR2 SNEGSKA (reference sequence). CDR3 size: 13 residues. The CDR3 here is CSATTPTISGYTF. The CDR3 coding sequence is TGCAGTGCTACGACCCCAACCATTTCCGGCTACACCTTC.

The V gene is TRBV29-1, the J gene TRBJ2-1; 8 bases map to TRBD2. The length of the CDR3 is 14 residues. Germline values: CDR1 SQVTM, CDR2 ANQGSEA. The trim removed 7 bases at V and 2 bases at J, leaving 7 bases unmatched. The CDR3 DNA sequence: TGCAGCGCAGCTCGGGGGGGTACCTACAATGAGCAGTTCTTC. Translating gives CSAARGGTYNEQFF.

The chain carries TRBV12-3 or TRBV12-4 and TRBJ1-2; D gene unclear. This CDR3 comprises 12 residues. Trimming left V 7 bases short and J 0 bases short, with 6 bases between. The CDR3 region has the DNA TGTGCCAGCACTCCTTCTAACTATGGCTACACCTTC. Protein product: CASTPSNYGYTF.

This chain connects TRBV27 to TRBJ1-5; 7 bases fit TRBD1. J lost 4 bases, V lost 3 bases, and 6 bases had no gene match. Germline V CDR1 and CDR2: MNHEY, SMNVEV (reference sequence). The CDR3 is 15 residues long. The CDR3 is CASSLGRGKNQPQHF. The CDR3, as DNA: TGTGCCAGCAGTTTGGGCAGGGGGAAGAATCAGCCCCAGCATTTT.

This rearrangement joins TRBV25-1 to TRBJ1-1; a weak D match, TRBD1 (5 bases). The CDR3 extends over 15 amino acids. V lost 4 bases to trimming and J lost 1 base, with 13 bases between them. From germline, CDR1 is MGHDK and CDR2 SYGVNS. Here the CDR3 DNA reads TGTGCCAGCAGTGGGAGGGACGGGAAGAACACTGAAGCTTTCTTT. It specifies CASSGRDGKNTEAFF.

This clonotype was seen a handful of times. This sequence joins TRBV6-2 or TRBV6-3 and TRBJ1-5; 8 bases agree with TRBD1. The CDR3 covers 13 residues. Trimming removed 5 bases from V and 4 bases from J; junction bases left unmatched: 1. Germline V gene data show CDR1 as MNHEY and CDR2 as SVGEGT. The CDR3 loop reads CASSTGGNQPQHF. As DNA, the CDR3 is TGTGCCAGCAGTACAGGGGGGAATCAGCCCCAGCATTTT.

The V gene is TRBV27, the J gene TRBJ2-7; perhaps D is TRBD1 or TRBD2 (5 bases each). Trimming removed 3 bases at V and 5 bases at J, with 14 bases between. This CDR3 is built from 14 residues. CDR1 is MNHEY, CDR2 SMNVEV, per germline (reference sequence). CDR3 residues: CASSFPGAEDEQYF. The CDR3 coding sequence is TGTGCCAGCAGTTTTCCCGGGGCGGAGGACGAGCAGTACTTC.